A single sample gave rise to the 10 T cell receptor beta chains below, sequenced in a study of blood T cell repertoires in COVID-19 (dated by TCRdb to 2020 to 2021). Receptor amplification or capture employed the immunoSEQ multiplex PCR assay. The immuneACCESS repertoire file appears here via TCRdb, limited to in-frame rearrangements. These files lack a portion of the clones; in checked studies, under half of the deficit traces to unresolved V genes, and the cause of the others is not known. This sample is represented by around 250,000 clones; 70% to 90% of them were singletons. Clones ranked in the top ten supply 4.5% to 5.5% of the sample. The sample taken for sequencing was peripheral blood. These receptors all stem from a man in his fifties or sixties with active or convalescent COVID-19.

The rearrangement joins TRBV6-1 to TRBJ1-2; D is uncertain. V gave up 3 bases and J gave up 4 bases, with 15 bases separating them. The CDR3 length is 15 residues. CDR1 and CDR2 (germline): MNHNS, SASEGT. The CDR3 coding sequence is TGTGCCAGCAGTGATCCCTCGACAAGCAGCTATGGCTACACCTTC. It encodes CASSDPSTSSYGYTF.

The rearrangement uses TRBV11-1 and TRBJ2-7; 9 bases are a match to TRBD2. Trimming cost V 2 bases and J 6 bases; bases outside gene matches: 2. The CDR3 is 13 amino acids. Germline assignment: CDR1 SGHAT and CDR2 FQDESV (reference sequence). The CDR3 spells CASSLRLAAEQYF. In DNA form, the CDR3 reads TGTGCCAGCAGCTTAAGACTAGCGGCCGAGCAGTACTTC.

This clone was seen a single time. This sequence joins TRBV5-4 and TRBJ2-5; D may be TRBD2 (6 bases). From germline, CDR1 is SGHNT and CDR2 YYREEE (reference sequence). CDR3 length equals 17 residues. V was shortened by 3 bases and J by 4 bases, with 22 bases between the two germline ends. CDR3 DNA: TGTGCCAGCAGCTCAGTAACCCCCGGGGGAAAGGGAGAGACCCAGTACTTC. Its protein is CASSSVTPGGKGETQYF.

The gene calls are TRBV5-6 and TRBJ1-6; D unresolved. The CDR3 length is 14 residues. Looked up from germline, CDR1 is SGHDT and CDR2 is YYEEEE. With 4 bases removed from V and 7 bases from J, the gap between germline ends came to 12 bases. This CDR3 reads CASSHGLSNSPLHF. In DNA form, the CDR3 reads TGTGCCAGCAGCCACGGACTGTCGAATTCACCCCTCCACTTT. Full variable domain (missing parts from reference TRBV5-6 and TRBJ1-6): DAGVTQSPTHLIKTRGQQVTLRCSPKSGHDTVSWYQQALGQGPQFIFQYYEEEERQRGNFPDRFSGHQFPNYSSELNVNALLLGDSALYLCASSHGLSNSPLHFGNGTRLTVT.

This clone was seen a single time. The CDR3 here is CASSKGLGGETQYF. The DNA of the CDR3 is TGTGCCAGCAGCAAAGGACTAGGCGGGGAGACCCAGTACTTC. The rearrangement uses TRBV21-1 and TRBJ2-5; no check of the table's D call, TRBD2, against the DNA was made. TRBV21-1 is a known pseudogene. The CDR3 length is 14 residues.

This clone was seen only once. The chain has TRBV6-1 and TRBJ1-5; the D is unclear. The CDR3 has 15 residues. In germline, CDR1 is MNHNS, CDR2 SASEGT. V was pared by 0 bases and J by 4 bases, with 10 bases between. The CDR3 coding sequence is TGTGCCAGCAGTGAAGCGGGGAGCTATAATCAGCCCCAGCATTTT. Translating it yields CASSEAGSYNQPQHF.

V and J are TRBV7-3 and TRBJ2-3, with a possible D match to TRBD2 (5 bases). CDR3 length: 13 amino acids. Trimming removed 5 bases from V and 6 bases from J, with 12 bases in between. CDR1 and CDR2 from the germline V gene are SGHTA and FQGTGA. This CDR3 reads CASSTGVGDTQYF. CDR3 nucleotides: TGTGCCAGCAGCACCGGGGTGGGGGATACGCAGTATTTT.

The V gene is TRBV14, the J gene TRBJ1-2, with 8 bases fitting TRBD1. CDR1 SGHDN and CDR2 FVKESK come from the germline V gene. This CDR3 spans 17 amino acids. J lost 7 bases, V lost 0 bases, and 13 bases had no gene match. CDR3 nucleotides: TGTGCCAGCAGCCAAGATCAATGGCAGGGGGCTTCCTCTGGCTACACCTTC. This sequence encodes CASSQDQWQGASSGYTF.

This chain links TRBV19 with TRBJ2-1; D is uncertain. This CDR3 has 14 amino acids. V lost 1 base, J lost 6 bases, and 10 bases lay in between. CDR1 is LNHDA and CDR2 is SQIVND in the germline V gene (reference sequence). In DNA form, the CDR3 reads TGTGCCAGTAGTATAGGTCACGTGGCCAATGAGCAGTTCTTC. Residues: CASSIGHVANEQFF.

J is TRBJ2-6 and V is TRBV18; 7 bases align to TRBD2. CDR1 is KGHSH and CDR2 is LQKENI in the germline V gene. This CDR3 is 16 amino acids long. The V and J ends lost 3 bases and 0 bases, in that order; junction bases with no gene match: 2. CDR3 sequence reads: CASSPPGGSGANVLTF. The CDR3 DNA reads TGTGCCAGCTCACCTCCGGGGGGCTCTGGGGCCAACGTCCTGACTTTC.